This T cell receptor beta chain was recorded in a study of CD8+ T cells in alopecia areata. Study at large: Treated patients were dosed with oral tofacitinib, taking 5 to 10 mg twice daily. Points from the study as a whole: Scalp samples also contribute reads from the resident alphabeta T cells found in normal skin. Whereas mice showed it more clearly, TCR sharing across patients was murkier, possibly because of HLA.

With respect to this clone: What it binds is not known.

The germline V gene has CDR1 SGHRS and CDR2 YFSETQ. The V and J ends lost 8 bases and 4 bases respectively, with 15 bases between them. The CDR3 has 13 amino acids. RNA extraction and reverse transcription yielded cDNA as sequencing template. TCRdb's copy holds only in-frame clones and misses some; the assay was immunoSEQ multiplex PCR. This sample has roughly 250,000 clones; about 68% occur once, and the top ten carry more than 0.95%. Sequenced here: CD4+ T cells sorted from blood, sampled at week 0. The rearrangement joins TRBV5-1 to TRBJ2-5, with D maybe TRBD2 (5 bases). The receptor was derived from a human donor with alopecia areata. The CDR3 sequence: CASIGSRGETQYF. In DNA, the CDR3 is TGCGCCAGTATAGGGAGTCGAGGAGAGACCCAGTACTTC.